This entry lists 8 T cell receptor beta chains sequenced from one sample in a study of CD8 T cells in Susac syndrome. RNA amounts of about 0.5 to 1 ug underwent reverse transcription with random hexamers. One entry per CDR3 protein, called by TCRdb with MiXCR from the immunoSEQ multiplex PCR reads. The sample lists about 190,000 distinct CDR3 sequences, around 95% occurring once. The specimen was CD4+ T cells from PBMCs. The receptors stem from a human donor with Susac syndrome.

The chain uses TRBV20-1 and TRBJ1-5; 9 bases agree with TRBD1. The germline V gene encodes CDR1 DFQATT and CDR2 SNEGSKA (reference sequence). This CDR3 has 15 residues. V was pared by 3 bases and J by 11 bases, with 14 bases of the junction left unmatched. CDR3 in amino acids: CSASGGQGGDWAQHF. In DNA, the CDR3 is TGCAGTGCTAGTGGGGGACAGGGAGGGGATTGGGCCCAGCATTTT.

The V call is TRBV6-2 or TRBV6-3, the J call TRBJ2-7; D uncertain. The V end was cut by 6 bases, the J end by 5 bases, with 20 bases between. The CDR3 runs to 15 residues. The germline V gene has CDR1 MNHEY and CDR2 SVGEGT. The CDR3 spells CASSLLSGFVDEQYF. DNA for the CDR3: TGTGCCAGCAGCCTCTTGTCTGGGTTCGTCGACGAGCAGTACTTC.

This clonotype has only one observation. The chain joins TRBV6-5 to TRBJ2-2, with D unclear. Germline values: CDR1 MNHEY, CDR2 SVGAGI. Trimming removed 2 bases from V and 2 bases from J, with 12 bases in between. This CDR3 is built from 16 residues. CDR3 protein: CASSYPKTFNTGELFF. In nucleotides, the CDR3 is TGTGCCAGCAGTTACCCCAAGACATTCAACACCGGGGAGCTGTTTTTT.

The V gene is TRBV4-1, the J gene TRBJ1-1; the D gene is possibly TRBD1 (5 bases). Trimming left V 8 bases short and J 4 bases short, with 14 bases between. The CDR3 is made up of 13 amino acids. Germline V gives CDR1 MGHRA, CDR2 YSYEKL. DNA of the CDR3: TGCGCCAGCCGCCGGGGGATGAGCACTGAAGCTTTCTTT. This gives the protein CASRRGMSTEAFF.

The V gene is TRBV12-3 or TRBV12-4, the J gene TRBJ2-3, with 7 nucleotides matching TRBD2. V gave up 8 bases and J gave up 6 bases; unmatched junction bases: 8. This CDR3 is built from 13 residues. CDR3 loop: CASGRLAGDTQYF. The CDR3 bases are TGTGCCAGCGGGCGACTAGCCGGGGATACGCAGTATTTT.

The chain couples TRBV7-2 to TRBJ1-2; unclear D gene. V was cut by 5 bases and J by 3 bases, with 7 bases left in between. The CDR3 is made up of 12 amino acids. Germline-derived CDR1 and CDR2 are SGHTA and FQGNSA. The CDR3 reads CASSPDDYGYTF. CDR3 sequence (DNA): TGTGCCAGCAGCCCGGATGACTATGGCTACACCTTC.

The J gene is TRBJ1-2, the V gene TRBV10-3; 7 bases map to TRBD1. V lost 0 bases, J lost 6 bases, and 1 base stayed unmatched. The CDR3 runs to 13 residues. Germline loops: CDR1 ENHRY, CDR2 SYGVKD. The CDR3: CAISESGQDGYTF. The CDR3 DNA is TGTGCCATCAGTGAGTCCGGACAGGATGGCTACACCTTC.

The chain employs TRBV18 and TRBJ1-6; D not certain. Germline V gene lookup returns CDR1 KGHSH and CDR2 LQKENI. V dropped 4 bases and J dropped 10 bases, with 14 bases sitting between them. The CDR3 length is 14 residues. CDR3 sequence (DNA): TGTGCCAGCTCACGCAAGGCCCGGGAATCACCCCTCCACTTT. Translating it yields CASSRKARESPLHF.